This T cell receptor beta chain was observed in a study of OX40 agonist ivuxolimab in advanced cancers. Notes on the study in general: What antigens the expanded peripheral T cells recognized was never established.

Produced via immunoSEQ multiplex PCR; TCRdb's table is partial and in-frame only. The data hold 99,000 or so clones, with 95% to 97% observed a single time. Notes on this clone: Its target is not known.

The CDR3 is 16 amino acids. Germline CDR1 and CDR2: MDHEN and SYDVKM. V lost 1 base, J lost 2 bases, and 14 bases lay in between. The sequence derives from an adult with an advanced solid tumor such as melanoma, head and neck, liver or kidney cancer. Sequencing used CD4+ or CD8+ T cells sorted from blood, obtained in a trial of the OX40 agonist ivuxolimab. The chain has TRBV28 and TRBJ1-1, with D tentatively TRBD1 (5 bases). CDR3 residues: CASSLSKDRPNTEAFF. CDR3 coding DNA: TGTGCCAGCAGTTTATCTAAAGACAGACCAAACACTGAAGCTTTCTTT.